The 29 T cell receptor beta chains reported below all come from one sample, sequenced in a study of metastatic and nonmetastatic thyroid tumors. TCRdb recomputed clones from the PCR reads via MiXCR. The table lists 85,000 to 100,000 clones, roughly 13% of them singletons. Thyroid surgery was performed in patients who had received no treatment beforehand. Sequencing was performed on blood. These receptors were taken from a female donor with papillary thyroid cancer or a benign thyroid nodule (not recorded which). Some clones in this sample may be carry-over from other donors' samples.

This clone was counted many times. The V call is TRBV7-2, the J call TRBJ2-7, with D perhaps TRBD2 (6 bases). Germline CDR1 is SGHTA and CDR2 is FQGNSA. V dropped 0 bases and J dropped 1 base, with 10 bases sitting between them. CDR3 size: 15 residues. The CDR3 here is CASSLAGGSSYEQYF. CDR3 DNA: TGTGCCAGCAGCTTAGCTGGGGGGTCTTCCTACGAGCAGTACTTC.

CDR3: CASSPGTRTRTQYF. The CDR3 nucleotides read TGCGCCAGCAGCCCCGGGACTAGAACCCGGACCCAGTACTTC. The chain employs TRBV5-1 and TRBJ2-5, with TRBD2 identical over 8 bases. Germline V gene sequence: CDR1 SGHRS, CDR2 YFSETQ. The CDR3 covers 14 residues. Trimming at V came to 4 bases and at J to 7 bases, leaving 9 bases not matched to a gene.

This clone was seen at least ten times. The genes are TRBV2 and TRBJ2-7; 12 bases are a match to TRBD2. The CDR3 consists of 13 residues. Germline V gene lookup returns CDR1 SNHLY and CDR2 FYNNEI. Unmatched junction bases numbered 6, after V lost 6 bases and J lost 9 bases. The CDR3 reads CASSELAGGGQYF. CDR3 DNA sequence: TGTGCCAGCAGCGAACTAGCGGGAGGAGGGCAGTACTTC.

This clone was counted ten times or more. The CDR3 spells CASTDGSWTDTQYF. The CDR3 DNA reads as TGTGCCAGTACTGACGGCTCATGGACAGATACGCAGTATTTT. The chain combines TRBV19 with TRBJ2-3, with D uncertain. The length of the CDR3 is 14 residues. V was shortened by 7 bases and J by 3 bases, with 14 bases between the two germline ends. Germline CDR1 and CDR2: LNHDA and SQIVND (reference sequence).

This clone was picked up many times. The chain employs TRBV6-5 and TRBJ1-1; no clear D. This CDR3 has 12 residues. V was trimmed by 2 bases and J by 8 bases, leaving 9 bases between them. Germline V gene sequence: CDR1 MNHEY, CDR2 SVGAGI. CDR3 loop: CASSYLSNEAFF. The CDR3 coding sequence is TGTGCCAGCAGTTACCTGTCGAACGAAGCTTTCTTT.

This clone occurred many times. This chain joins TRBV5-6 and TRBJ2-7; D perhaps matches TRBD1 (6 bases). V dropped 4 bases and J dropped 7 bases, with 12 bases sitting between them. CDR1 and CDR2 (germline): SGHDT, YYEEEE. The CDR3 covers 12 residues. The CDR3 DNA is TGTGCCAGCAGCACAGGGTTGGGGGAGCAGTACTTC. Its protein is CASSTGLGEQYF.

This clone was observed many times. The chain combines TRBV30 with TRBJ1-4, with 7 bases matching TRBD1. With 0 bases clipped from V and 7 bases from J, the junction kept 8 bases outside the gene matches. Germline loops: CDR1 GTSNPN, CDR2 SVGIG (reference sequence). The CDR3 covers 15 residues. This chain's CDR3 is CAWSVRDSLPEKLFF. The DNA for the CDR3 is TGTGCCTGGAGTGTACGGGACAGCCTACCTGAAAAACTGTTTTTT.

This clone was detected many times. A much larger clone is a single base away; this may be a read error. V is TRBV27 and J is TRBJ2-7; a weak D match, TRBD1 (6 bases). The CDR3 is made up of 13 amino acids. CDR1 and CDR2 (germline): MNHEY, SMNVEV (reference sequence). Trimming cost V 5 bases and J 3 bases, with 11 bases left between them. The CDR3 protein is CASSRTGLYEQYF. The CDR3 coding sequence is TGTGCCAGCAGTAGAACAGGGCTCTACGAGCAGTACTTC.

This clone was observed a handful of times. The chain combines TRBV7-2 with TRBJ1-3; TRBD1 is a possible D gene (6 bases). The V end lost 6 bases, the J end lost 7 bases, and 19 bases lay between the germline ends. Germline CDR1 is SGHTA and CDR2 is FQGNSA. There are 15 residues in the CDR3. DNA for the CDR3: TGTGCCAGCAGGTCGCATTCGGGGGGCTCGAACACCATATATTTT. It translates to CASRSHSGGSNTIYF. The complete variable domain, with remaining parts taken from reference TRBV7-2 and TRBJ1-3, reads GAGVSQSPSNKVTEKGKDVELRCDPISGHTALYWYRQSLGQGLEFLIYFQGNSAPDKSGLPSDRFSAERTGGSVSTLTIQRTQQEDSAVYLCASRSHSGGSNTIYFGEGSWLTVV.

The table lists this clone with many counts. CDR3 sequence reads: CASSLGGLAKETQYF. CDR3 DNA: TGCGCCAGCAGCTTGGGGGGACTAGCGAAAGAGACCCAGTACTTC. This chain links TRBV5-1 with TRBJ2-5; 10 nucleotides match TRBD2. In germline, CDR1 is SGHRS, CDR2 YFSETQ. V was clipped by 0 bases and J by 3 bases; unmatched bases: 2. There are 15 residues in the CDR3.

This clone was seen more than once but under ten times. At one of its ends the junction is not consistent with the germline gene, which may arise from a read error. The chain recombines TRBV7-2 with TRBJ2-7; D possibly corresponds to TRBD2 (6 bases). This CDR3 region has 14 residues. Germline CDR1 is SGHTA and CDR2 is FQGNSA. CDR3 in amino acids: CASSIAVMGYEQYF. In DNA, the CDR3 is TGTGCCAGCAGCATAGCGGTCATGGGGTACGAGCAGTACTTC.

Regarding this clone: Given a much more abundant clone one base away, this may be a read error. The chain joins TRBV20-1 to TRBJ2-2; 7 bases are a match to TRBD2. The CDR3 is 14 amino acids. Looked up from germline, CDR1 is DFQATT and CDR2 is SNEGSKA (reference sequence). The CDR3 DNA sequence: TGCAGTGCTAGGGGGGGGACGAACACCGGGGAGCTGTCTTTT. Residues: CSARGGTNTGELSF.

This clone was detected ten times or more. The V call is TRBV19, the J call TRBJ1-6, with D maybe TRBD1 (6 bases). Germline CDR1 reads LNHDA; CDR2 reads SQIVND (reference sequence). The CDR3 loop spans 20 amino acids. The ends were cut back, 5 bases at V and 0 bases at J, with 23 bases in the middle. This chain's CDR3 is CASSSGPLRQASSYNSPLHF. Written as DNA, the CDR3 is TGTGCCAGTAGTTCTGGACCCCTTCGACAGGCCAGCTCCTATAATTCACCCCTCCACTTT.

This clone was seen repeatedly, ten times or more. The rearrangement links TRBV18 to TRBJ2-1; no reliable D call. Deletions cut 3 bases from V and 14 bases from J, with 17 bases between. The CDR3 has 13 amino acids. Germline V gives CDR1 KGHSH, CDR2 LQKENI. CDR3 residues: CASSPDSKGVKFF. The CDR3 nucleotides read TGTGCCAGCTCACCCGATTCCAAAGGAGTGAAGTTCTTC.

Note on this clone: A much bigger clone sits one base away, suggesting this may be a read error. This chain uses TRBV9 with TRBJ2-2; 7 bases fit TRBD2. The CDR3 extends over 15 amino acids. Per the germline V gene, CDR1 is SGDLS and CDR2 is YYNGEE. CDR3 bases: TGTGCCAGCGGCGTGGAGGGAGGGTCCACCGGGGAGCTGTTTTTT. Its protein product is CASGVEGGSTGELFF. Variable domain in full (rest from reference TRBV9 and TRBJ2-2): DSGVTQTPKHLITATGQRVTLRCSPRSGDLSVYWYQQSLDQGLQFLIQYYNGEERAKGNILERFSAQQFPDLHSELNLSSLELGDSALYFCASGVEGGSTGELFFGEGSRLTVL.

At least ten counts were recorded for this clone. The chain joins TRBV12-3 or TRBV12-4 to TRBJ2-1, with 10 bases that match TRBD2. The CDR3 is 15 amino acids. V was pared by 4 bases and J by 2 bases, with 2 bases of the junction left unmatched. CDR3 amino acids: CASSSSGRPYNEQFF. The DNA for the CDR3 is TGTGCCAGCAGTTCTAGCGGGAGACCCTACAATGAGCAGTTCTTC.

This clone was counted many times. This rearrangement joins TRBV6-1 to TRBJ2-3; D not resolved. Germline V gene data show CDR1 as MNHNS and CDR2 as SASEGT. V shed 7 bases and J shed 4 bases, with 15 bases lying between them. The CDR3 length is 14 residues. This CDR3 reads CASNSPSVPDTQYF. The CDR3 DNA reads TGTGCCAGCAACTCACCTAGTGTCCCAGATACGCAGTATTTT.

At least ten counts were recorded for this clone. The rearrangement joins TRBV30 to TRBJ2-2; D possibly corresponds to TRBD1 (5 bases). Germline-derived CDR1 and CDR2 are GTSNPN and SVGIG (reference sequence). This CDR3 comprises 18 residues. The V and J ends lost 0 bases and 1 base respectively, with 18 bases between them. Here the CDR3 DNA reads TGTGCCTGGAGTGTACGTATCAGGGTTATTGAGAACACCGGGGAGCTGTTTTTT. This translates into CAWSVRIRVIENTGELFF.

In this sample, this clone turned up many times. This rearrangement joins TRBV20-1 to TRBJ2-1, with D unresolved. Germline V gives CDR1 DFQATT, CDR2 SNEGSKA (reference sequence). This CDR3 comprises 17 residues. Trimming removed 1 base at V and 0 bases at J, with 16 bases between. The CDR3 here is CSARALGSLSSYNEQFF. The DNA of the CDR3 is TGCAGTGCTAGAGCCCTCGGGTCTCTAAGCTCCTACAATGAGCAGTTCTTC.

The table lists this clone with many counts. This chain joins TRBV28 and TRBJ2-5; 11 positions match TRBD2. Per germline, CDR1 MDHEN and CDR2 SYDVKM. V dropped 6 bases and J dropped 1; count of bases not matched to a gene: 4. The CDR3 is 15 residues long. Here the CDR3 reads CASSLGTSGQETQYF. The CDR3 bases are TGTGCCAGCAGCCTAGGGACTAGCGGCCAAGAGACCCAGTACTTC.

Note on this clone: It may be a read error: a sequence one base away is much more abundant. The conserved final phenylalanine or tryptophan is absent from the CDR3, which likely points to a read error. The CDR3 reads CASSMQGAQNQPQHS. CDR3 sequence (DNA): TGTGCCAGCAGCATGCAGGGGGCGCAAAATCAGCCCCAGCATTCT. This rearrangement joins TRBV5-4 to TRBJ1-5; TRBD1 agrees at 8 bases. Germline V lookup: CDR1 SGHNT, CDR2 YYREEE (reference sequence). Germline trimming cut 4 bases from V and 4 bases from J; bases unmatched to any gene: 7. The CDR3 has 15 residues.

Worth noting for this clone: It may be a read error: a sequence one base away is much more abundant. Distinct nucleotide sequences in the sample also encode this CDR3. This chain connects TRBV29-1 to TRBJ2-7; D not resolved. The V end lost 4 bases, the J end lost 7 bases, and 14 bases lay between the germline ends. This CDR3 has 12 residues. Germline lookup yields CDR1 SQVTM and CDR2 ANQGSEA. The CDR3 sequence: CSVAMTPTEQYF. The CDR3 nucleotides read TGCAGCGTTGCTATGACCCCTACAGAGCAGTACTTC.

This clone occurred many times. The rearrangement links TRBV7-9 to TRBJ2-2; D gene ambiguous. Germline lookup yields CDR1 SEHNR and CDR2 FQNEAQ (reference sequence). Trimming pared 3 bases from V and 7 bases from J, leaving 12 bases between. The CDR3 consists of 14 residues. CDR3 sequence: CASSFWSRDGELFF. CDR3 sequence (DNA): TGTGCCAGCAGCTTTTGGAGCCGCGACGGGGAGCTGTTTTTT.

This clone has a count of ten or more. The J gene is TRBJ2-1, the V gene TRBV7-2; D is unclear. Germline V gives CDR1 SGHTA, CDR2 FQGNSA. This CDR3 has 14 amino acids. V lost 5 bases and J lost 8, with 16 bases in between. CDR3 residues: CASSREAQADEQFF. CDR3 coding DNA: TGTGCCAGCAGCCGAGAGGCGCAGGCGGATGAGCAGTTCTTC.

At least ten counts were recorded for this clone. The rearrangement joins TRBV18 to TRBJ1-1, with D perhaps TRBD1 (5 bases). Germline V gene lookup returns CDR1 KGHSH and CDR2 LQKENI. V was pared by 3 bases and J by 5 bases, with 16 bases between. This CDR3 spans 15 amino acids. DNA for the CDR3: TGTGCCAGCTCACCTCTATCGTCTCCAGGGACTGAAGCTTTCTTT. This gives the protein CASSPLSSPGTEAFF.

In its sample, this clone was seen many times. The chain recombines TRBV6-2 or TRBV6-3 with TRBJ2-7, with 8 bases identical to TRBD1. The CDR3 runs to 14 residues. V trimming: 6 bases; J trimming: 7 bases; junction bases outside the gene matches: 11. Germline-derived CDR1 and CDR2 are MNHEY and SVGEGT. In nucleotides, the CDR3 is TGTGCCAGCAGCGGCTACCAGGGGGCGCGAGAGCAGTACTTC. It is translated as CASSGYQGAREQYF.

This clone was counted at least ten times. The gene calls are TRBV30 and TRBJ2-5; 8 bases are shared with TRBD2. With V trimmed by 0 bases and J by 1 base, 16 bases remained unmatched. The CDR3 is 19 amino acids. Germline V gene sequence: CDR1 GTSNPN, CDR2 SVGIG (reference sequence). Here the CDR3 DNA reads TGTGCCTGGAGTGTAAACGGAGGTAGCGGGAATCTCCCCCAAGAGACCCAGTACTTC. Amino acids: CAWSVNGGSGNLPQETQYF.

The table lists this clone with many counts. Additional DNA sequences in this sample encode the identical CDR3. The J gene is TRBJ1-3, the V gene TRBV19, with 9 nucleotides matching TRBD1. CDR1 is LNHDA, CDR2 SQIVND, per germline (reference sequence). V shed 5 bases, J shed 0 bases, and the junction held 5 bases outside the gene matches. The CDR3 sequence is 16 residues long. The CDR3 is CASSPTGGISGNTIYF. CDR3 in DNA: TGTGCCAGTAGTCCGACAGGGGGAATCTCTGGAAACACCATATATTTT.

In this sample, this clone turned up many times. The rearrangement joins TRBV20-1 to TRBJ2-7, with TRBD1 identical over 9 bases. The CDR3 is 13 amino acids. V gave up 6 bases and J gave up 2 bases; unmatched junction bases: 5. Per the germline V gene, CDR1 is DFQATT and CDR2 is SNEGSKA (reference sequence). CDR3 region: CSAPRDRAYEQYF. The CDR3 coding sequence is TGCAGTGCACCCCGGGACAGGGCCTACGAGCAGTACTTC.